This TCR beta chain was retrieved from a study of blood T cell repertoires in COVID-19. Across the study: The cDNA or gDNA used as material had been derived from T cells, B-cell-depleted T cells, or PBMCs.

The CDR3 contains 12 residues. The germline CDR1 and CDR2 sequences are SQVTM and ANQGSEA. J gave up 5 bases and V 4 bases, and 1 base lay outside the gene matches. Source study methods: Quantification of nucleated cells was approximated via reference gene primer amplification. The repertoire was sequenced with immunoSEQ multiplex PCR; TCRdb's copy has only in-frame clones and lacks some. For V, J and clone size, that table is used; D and trimming come from the DNA. The sample shows around 150,000 clones, under 90% of them seen only once. The clonotype was recovered from a woman aged 55 to 70 with active or convalescent COVID-19. Input material: peripheral blood. This chain links TRBV29-1 with TRBJ2-5, with 10 bases that match TRBD1. CDR3 sequence reads: CSVVGQGETQYF. CDR3 DNA: TGCAGCGTTGTGGGACAGGGGGAGACCCAGTACTTC.